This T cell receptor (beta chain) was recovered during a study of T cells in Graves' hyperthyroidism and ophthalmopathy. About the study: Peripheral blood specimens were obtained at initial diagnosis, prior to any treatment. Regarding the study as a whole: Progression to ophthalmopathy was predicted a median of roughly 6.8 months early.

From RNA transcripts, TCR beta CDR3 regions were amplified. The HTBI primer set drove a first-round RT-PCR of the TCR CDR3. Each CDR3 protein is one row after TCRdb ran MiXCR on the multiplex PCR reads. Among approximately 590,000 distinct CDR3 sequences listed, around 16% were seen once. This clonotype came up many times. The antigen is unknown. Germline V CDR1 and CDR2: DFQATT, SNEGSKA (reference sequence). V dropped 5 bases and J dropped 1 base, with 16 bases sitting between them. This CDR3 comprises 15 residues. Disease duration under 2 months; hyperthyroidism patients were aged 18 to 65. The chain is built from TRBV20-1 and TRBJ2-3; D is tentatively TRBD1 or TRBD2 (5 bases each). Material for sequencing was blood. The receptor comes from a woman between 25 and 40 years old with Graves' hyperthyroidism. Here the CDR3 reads CSAGSGTVGTDTQYF. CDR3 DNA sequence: TGCAGTGCTGGCTCCGGGACGGTGGGCACAGATACGCAGTATTTT.